This T cell receptor beta chain originates from a study of blood T cell repertoires in COVID-19. Using immunoSEQ multiplex PCR, the repertoire was profiled, and TCRdb retains in-frame clones only, with some absent. Of about 330,000 clones listed, approximately 88% are singletons. Germline CDR1 and CDR2: SGHVS and FQNEAQ. V dropped 2 bases and J dropped 1 base, with 12 bases sitting between them. The CDR3 sequence is 15 residues long. Sequencing input: PBMCs or T cells enriched from blood (not recorded which). This rearrangement joins TRBV7-8 to TRBJ2-7; possibly TRBD1 for D (5 bases). This TCR came from a man aged 30 to 39 who had recovered from COVID-19. The CDR3 DNA is TGTGCCAGCAGCTTATCACAGGTCGCTTCCTACGAGCAGTACTTC. It specifies CASSLSQVASYEQYF.